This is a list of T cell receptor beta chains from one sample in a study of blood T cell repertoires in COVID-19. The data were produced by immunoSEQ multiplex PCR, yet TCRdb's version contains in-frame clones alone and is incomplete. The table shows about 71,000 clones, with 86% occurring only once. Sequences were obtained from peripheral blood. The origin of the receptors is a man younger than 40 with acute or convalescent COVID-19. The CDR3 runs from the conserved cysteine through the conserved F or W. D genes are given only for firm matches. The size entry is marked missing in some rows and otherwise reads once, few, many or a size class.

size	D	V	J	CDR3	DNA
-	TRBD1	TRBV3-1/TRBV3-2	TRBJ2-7	CASSTGASYEQYF	TGTGCCAGCAGCACAGGGGCCTCCTACGAGCAGTACTTC
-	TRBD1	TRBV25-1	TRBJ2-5	CASRFGTGSQETQYF	TGTGCCAGCCGATTCGGGACAGGGAGCCAAGAGACCCAGTACTTC
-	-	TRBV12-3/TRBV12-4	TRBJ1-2	CASSLGQFGYTF	TGTGCCAGCAGTTTAGGACAGTTCGGCTACACCTTC
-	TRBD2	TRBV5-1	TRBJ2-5	CASSLVGEGETQYF	TGCGCCAGCAGCTTGGTAGGGGAGGGAGAGACCCAGTACTTC
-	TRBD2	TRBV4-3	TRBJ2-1	CASSQGLGRGGVRLAGALRQFF	TGCGCCAGCAGCCAGGGCCTCGGTAGGGGGGGCGTTCGGCTAGCGGGAGCCTTGAGGCAGTTCTTC
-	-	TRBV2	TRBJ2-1	CASSERSPSYNEQFF	TGTGCCAGCAGCGAACGGTCCCCCTCCTACAATGAGCAGTTCTTC
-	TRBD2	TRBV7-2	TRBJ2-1	CASSFGLGSGGNNEQFF	TGTGCCAGCAGCTTTGGGCTAGGTAGCGGGGGAAATAATGAGCAGTTCTTC
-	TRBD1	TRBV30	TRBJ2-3	CAWIRTGGTDTQYF	TGTGCCTGGATCCGGACAGGGGGGACAGATACGCAGTATTTT
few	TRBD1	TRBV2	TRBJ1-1	CASSEVQGAAEAFF	TGTGCCAGCAGTGAAGTACAGGGGGCTGCTGAAGCTTTCTTT
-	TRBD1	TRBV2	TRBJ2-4	CASSLDRSLAKNIQYF	TGTGCCAGCAGTCTGGACAGGTCGCTAGCCAAAAACATTCAGTACTTC
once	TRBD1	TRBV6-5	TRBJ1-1	CASRDTRQGFSEAFF	TGTGCCAGCAGGGACACCCGACAGGGGTTCTCCGAAGCTTTCTTT
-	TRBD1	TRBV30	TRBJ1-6	CAWAKRTGVSPLHF	TGTGCCTGGGCCAAAAGGACAGGGGTTTCACCCCTCCACTTT
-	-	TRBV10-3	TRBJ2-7	CATTPGGDYEQYF	TGTGCCACCACGCCCGGCGGGGACTACGAGCAGTACTTC
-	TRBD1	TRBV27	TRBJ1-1	CASSPTPDRGPTIGFTEAFF	TGTGCCAGCAGCCCGACCCCCGACAGGGGTCCCACCATCGGGTTTACTGAAGCTTTCTTT
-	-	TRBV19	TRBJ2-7	CASSADFSYEQYF	TGTGCCAGTAGTGCAGATTTTTCCTACGAGCAGTACTTC
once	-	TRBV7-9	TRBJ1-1	CASSLGQMNTEAFF	TGTGCCAGCAGCTTAGGGCAGATGAACACTGAAGCTTTCTTT
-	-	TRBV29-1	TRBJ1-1	CSGDTGINTEAFF	TGCAGCGGGGACACAGGGATTAACACTGAAGCTTTCTTT
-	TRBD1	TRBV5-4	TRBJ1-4	CASSLGQGKREKLFF	TGTGCCAGCAGCCTGGGACAGGGGAAAAGGGAAAAACTGTTTTTT
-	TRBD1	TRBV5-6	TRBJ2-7	CASSWTGDTYEQYF	TGTGCCAGCAGCTGGACAGGGGATACCTACGAGCAGTACTTC
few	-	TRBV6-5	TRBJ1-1	CASSTTVNTEAFF	TGTGCCAGCAGTACGACAGTGAACACTGAAGCTTTCTTT
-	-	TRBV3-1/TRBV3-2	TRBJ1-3	CASSPSTGGNTIYF	TGTGCCAGCAGCCCCTCGACAGGTGGAAACACCATATATTTT
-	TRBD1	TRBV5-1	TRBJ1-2	CASSATGVLGGYTF	TGCGCCAGCAGCGCCACAGGGGTTTTGGGTGGCTACACCTTC
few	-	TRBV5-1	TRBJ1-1	CASSLTQGSTEAFF	TGCGCCAGCAGCTTGACCCAGGGGAGCACTGAAGCTTTCTTT
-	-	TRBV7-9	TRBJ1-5	CASGLRNQPQHF	TGTGCCAGCGGACTCCGCAATCAGCCCCAGCATTTT
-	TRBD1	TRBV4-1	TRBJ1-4	CASSLRTGINEKLFF	TGCGCCAGCAGCCTGAGGACAGGGATTAATGAAAAACTGTTTTTT
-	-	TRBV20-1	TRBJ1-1	CSASLFTSGTEAFF	TGCAGTGCCAGTCTTTTTACCTCGGGCACTGAAGCTTTCTTT
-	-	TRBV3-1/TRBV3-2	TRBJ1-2	CASSPLGLNYGYTF	TGTGCCAGCAGCCCACTGGGACTTAACTATGGCTACACCTTC
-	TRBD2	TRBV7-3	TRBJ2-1	CASSPKGTSGRIYGDEQFF	TGTGCCAGCAGCCCAAAAGGGACTAGCGGGAGGATTTACGGCGATGAGCAGTTCTTC
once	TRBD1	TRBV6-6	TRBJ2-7	CASGRGQGISYEQYF	TGTGCCAGCGGTCGTGGACAGGGAATCTCCTACGAGCAGTACTTC
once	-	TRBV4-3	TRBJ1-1	CASSQDLRLTEAFF	TGCGCCAGCAGCCAAGATCTCAGATTAACTGAAGCTTTCTTT
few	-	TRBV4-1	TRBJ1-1	CASSPTGRRTEAFF	TGCGCCAGCAGCCCGACAGGACGGCGAACTGAAGCTTTCTTT